This T cell receptor beta chain was sequenced for a study of blood T cell repertoires in COVID-19. The junction had 13 bases not matched to a gene; V was cut back by 4 bases and J by 6 bases. The germline V gene has CDR1 MDHEN and CDR2 SYDVKM. The CDR3 length is 16 residues. How the authors handled the data: Reference gene primer amplification gave nucleated cell count estimates. Sequencing was performed with immunoSEQ multiplex PCR; in TCRdb, only in-frame clones are kept and a portion is missing. V and J calls and clone size are those listed in that table; D and trimming were worked out from the DNA. Among approximately 74,000 clones listed, 85% to 95% were seen once.

This clonotype was obtained from a woman aged 55-69 years with active COVID-19. The specimen sequenced was peripheral blood. This sequence joins TRBV28 and TRBJ1-2; 8 nucleotides match TRBD1. CDR3 coding DNA: TGTGCCAGCAGTTCCCGCGCGGACAGGGTAGATCATGGCTACACCTTC. This encodes CASSSRADRVDHGYTF.